This T cell receptor (beta chain) was captured by sequencing in a study of PD-L1 blockade in urothelial cancer. Libraries were prepared by immunoSEQ multiplex PCR; TCRdb keeps only in-frame clonotypes and omits some of them. The top ten hold roughly 2.3% of the sample, which has approximately 100,000 clones, 70% to 90% seen once. Study results and limitations: Having blood TCR clonality under the median before treatment predicted better survival.

The CDR3 is 13 amino acids. Trimming took 5 bases from V and 6 from J; bases not matched to a gene: 6. Germline CDR1 and CDR2: ENHRY and SYGVKD. Turning to this clone: Antigen unknown.

The input for sequencing was PBMCs, taken around atezolizumab (anti-PD-L1) treatment. The J gene is TRBJ1-1, the V gene TRBV10-3; 7 bases align to TRBD1. The receptor comes from a man over 45 with urothelial cancer. The chain's CDR3 is CAISTDREAEAFF. The CDR3, as DNA: TGTGCCATCAGTACCGACAGGGAGGCTGAAGCTTTCTTT.